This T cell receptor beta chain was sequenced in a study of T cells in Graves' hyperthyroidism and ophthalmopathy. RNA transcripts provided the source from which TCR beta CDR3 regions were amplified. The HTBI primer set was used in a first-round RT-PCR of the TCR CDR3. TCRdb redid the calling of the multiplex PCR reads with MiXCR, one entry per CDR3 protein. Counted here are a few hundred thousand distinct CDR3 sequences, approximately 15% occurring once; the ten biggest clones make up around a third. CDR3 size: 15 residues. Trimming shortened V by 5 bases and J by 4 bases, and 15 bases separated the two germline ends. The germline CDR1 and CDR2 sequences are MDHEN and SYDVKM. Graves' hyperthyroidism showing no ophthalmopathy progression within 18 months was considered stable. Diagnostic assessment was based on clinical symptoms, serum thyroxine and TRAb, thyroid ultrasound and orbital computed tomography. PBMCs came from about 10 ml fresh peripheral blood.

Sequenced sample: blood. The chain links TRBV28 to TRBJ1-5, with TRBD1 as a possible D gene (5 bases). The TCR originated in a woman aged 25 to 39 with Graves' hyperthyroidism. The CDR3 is CASSKRGVGNQPQHF. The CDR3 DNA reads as TGTGCCAGCAGTAAAAGGGGTGTAGGAAATCAGCCCCAGCATTTT.